The 5 T cell receptor beta chains below come from one sample, sequenced in a study of OX40 agonist ivuxolimab in advanced cancers. Sequencing was performed with immunoSEQ multiplex PCR; in TCRdb, only in-frame clones are kept and a portion is missing. The sample yields about 33,000 clones, about 81% seen once. The sequenced sample was CD4+ or CD8+ T cells sorted from blood, obtained in a trial of the OX40 agonist ivuxolimab. The receptors originated from an adult with an advanced solid tumor such as melanoma, head and neck, liver or kidney cancer.

The CDR3 DNA is TGTGCCACCAGCAGAGATGGGAGTTGGCAGTCCTACGAGCAGTACTTC. This encodes CATSRDGSWQSYEQYF. This chain connects TRBV15 to TRBJ2-7, with D perhaps TRBD2 (5 bases). Germline lookup yields CDR1 LNHNV and CDR2 YYDKDF (reference sequence). Trimming removed 0 bases at V and 1 base at J, with 13 bases between. The CDR3 extends over 16 amino acids.

This chain joins TRBV9 and TRBJ2-7; 9 positions match TRBD1. Unmatched junction bases numbered 1, after V lost 3 bases and J lost 3 bases. The CDR3 spans 13 residues. Germline CDR1 and CDR2: SGDLS and YYNGEE. In nucleotides, the CDR3 is TGTGCCAGCAGCGGGGGACAGGGCTACGAGCAGTACTTC. Translating gives CASSGGQGYEQYF.

The chain has TRBV28 and TRBJ2-4; D is ambiguous. The CDR3 has 13 residues. Trimming cost V 2 bases and J 2 bases, with 4 bases left between them. From germline, CDR1 is MDHEN and CDR2 SYDVKM. The CDR3 here is CASSLVSKNIQYF. For the CDR3, the DNA is TGTGCCAGCAGTTTAGTTTCCAAAAACATTCAGTACTTC.

J is TRBJ2-3 and V is TRBV6-6; the D is unclear. Per germline, CDR1 MNHNY and CDR2 SVGAGI (reference sequence). V lost 3 bases, J lost 10 bases, and 8 bases lay in between. CDR3 length: 11 amino acids. Written as DNA, the CDR3 is TGTGCCAGCAGTTATACCGTAGCGCAGTATTTT. Translating gives CASSYTVAQYF.

The J gene is TRBJ2-3, the V gene TRBV13; 8 nucleotides agree with TRBD2. Losses at the gene ends were 6 bases for V and 5 bases for J; bases not matched to a gene: 16. The CDR3 runs to 17 residues. Germline CDR1 PRHDT, CDR2 FYEKMQ (reference sequence). Here the CDR3 reads CASSASPAGVSLDTQYF. CDR3 nucleotide sequence: TGTGCCAGCAGTGCCTCTCCAGCGGGAGTGTCGTTAGATACGCAGTATTTT.